A selection of T cell receptor beta chains follows, all from one sample in a study of a mutant IDH1 vaccine in newly diagnosed glioma. Generated by immunoSEQ multiplex PCR, the TCRdb table keeps only in-frame clones and is missing some. The sample carries approximately 12,000 clones, around 81% recorded once. Their target antigens are unknown. This sample comprised PBMCs, obtained from a glioma patient whose treatment included an IDH1 peptide vaccine. The receptors were gathered from a man under 40 with glioma. The CDR3 runs from the conserved cysteine through the conserved F or W. D genes are given only for firm matches. Size is omitted from some rows. Given values are once, few, many or a class for expanded clones.

J: TRBJ1-2
V: TRBV11-2
size: few
D: TRBD1
DNA: TGTGCCAGCAGCTACCAGGGGGGCCTCGGCTATGGCTACACCTTC
CDR3: CASSYQGGLGYGYTF

J: TRBJ2-5
V: TRBV29-1
size: -
D: -
DNA: TGCACGGGAGAGGAACAAGAGACCCAGTACTTC
CDR3: CTGEEQETQYF

J: TRBJ2-6
V: TRBV19
size: -
D: -
DNA: TGTGCCAGTAGTGGGACCCTCTCTGGGGCCAACGTCCTGACTTTC
CDR3: CASSGTLSGANVLTF

J: TRBJ2-7
V: TRBV25-1
size: -
D: TRBD1
DNA: TGTGCCAGCAGTGAATATGGGACAGGGCTCGACGAGCAGTACTTC
CDR3: CASSEYGTGLDEQYF

J: TRBJ2-7
V: TRBV5-1
size: -
D: TRBD1
DNA: TGCGCCAGCGGCTCCGGGACAGCCGAGGAGCAGTACTTC
CDR3: CASGSGTAEEQYF

J: TRBJ1-1
V: TRBV7-9
size: -
D: TRBD1
DNA: TGTGCCAGCAGCCCATTACAGGGGATGAACACTGAAGCTTTCTTT
CDR3: CASSPLQGMNTEAFF

J: TRBJ2-7
V: TRBV6-5
size: few
D: -
DNA: TGTGCCAGCACCCCGGGACTGGGGTGGTACGAGCAGTACTTC
CDR3: CASTPGLGWYEQYF

J: TRBJ1-2
V: TRBV30
size: -
D: -
DNA: TGTGCCCGGAGCGGGTCTTGGGAGGGGAAGAATGGCTACACCTTC
CDR3: CARSGSWEGKNGYTF

J: TRBJ1-5
V: TRBV10-3
size: once
D: -
DNA: TGTGCCATCAGTGAGTCAGGGGGCAATCAGCCCCAGCATTTT
CDR3: CAISESGGNQPQHF

J: TRBJ1-2
V: TRBV27
size: -
D: TRBD1
DNA: TGTGCCAGCAGTTCCCGGGACAGGGCCTATGGCTACACCTTC
CDR3: CASSSRDRAYGYTF

J: TRBJ1-1
V: TRBV7-8
size: -
D: -
DNA: TGTGCCAGCAGCGCCGGTCGTCAGGTGAACACTGAAGCTTTCTTT
CDR3: CASSAGRQVNTEAFF

J: TRBJ2-6
V: TRBV5-1
size: once
D: -
DNA: TGCGCCAGCAGCTTGATGGGAGGTGGGGCCAACGTCCTGACTTTC
CDR3: CASSLMGGGANVLTF

J: TRBJ1-4
V: TRBV5-5
size: -
D: TRBD1
DNA: TGTGCCAGCAGCTTGGTGGGACAGGGGGCTGGTAATGAAAAACTGTTTTTT
CDR3: CASSLVGQGAGNEKLFF

J: TRBJ2-1
V: TRBV4-1
size: -
D: TRBD2
DNA: TGCGCCAGCAGCCCGAGGACAGGGACTAGCGGGACCTACAATGAGCAGTTCTTC
CDR3: CASSPRTGTSGTYNEQFF

J: TRBJ2-7
V: TRBV5-4
size: -
D: TRBD2
DNA: TGTGCCAGCAGCTCACTACTAGCGGGGAACGAGCAGTACTTC
CDR3: CASSSLLAGNEQYF

J: TRBJ1-2
V: TRBV7-2
size: -
D: TRBD1
DNA: TGTGCCAGCAGCGCGGGACAGGGCTATGGCTACACCTTC
CDR3: CASSAGQGYGYTF

J: TRBJ2-7
V: TRBV5-1
size: -
D: -
DNA: TGCGCCAGCAGCTTGGAAGGTTACTACGAGCAGTACTTC
CDR3: CASSLEGYYEQYF

J: TRBJ1-5
V: TRBV19
size: -
D: -
DNA: TGTGCCAGTACGCCGGGCTTGCGAGGCAATCAGCCCCAGCATTTT
CDR3: CASTPGLRGNQPQHF

J: TRBJ2-5
V: TRBV7-9
size: -
D: -
DNA: TGTGCCAGCAGCTGGGGAGGAGGGTCGTATCAAGAGACCCAGTACTTC
CDR3: CASSWGGGSYQETQYF

J: TRBJ1-5
V: TRBV19
size: once
D: -
DNA: TGTGCCAGTAGTGGGAACGGGGGCAATCAGCCCCAGCATTTT
CDR3: CASSGNGGNQPQHF

J: TRBJ2-5
V: TRBV7-9
size: -
D: -
DNA: TGTGCCAGCAGCTTACCACTAGGGACGGAGACCCAGTACTTC
CDR3: CASSLPLGTETQYF

J: TRBJ2-7
V: TRBV30
size: few
D: -
DNA: TGTGCCTGGAGCCCCAGGGGATTTTTCTCCTACGAGCAGTACTTC
CDR3: CAWSPRGFFSYEQYF

J: TRBJ1-2
V: TRBV9
size: -
D: TRBD1
DNA: TGTGCCAGCAGCTCGGGACAGGGTGGCTATGGCTACACCTTC
CDR3: CASSSGQGGYGYTF

J: TRBJ2-5
V: TRBV19
size: -
D: -
DNA: TGTGCCAGTAACTCCAGGACCCAAGAGACCCAGTACTTC
CDR3: CASNSRTQETQYF

J: TRBJ1-1
V: TRBV18
size: -
D: -
DNA: TGTGCCAGCTCCCACGACTGGAACACTGAAGCTTTCTTT
CDR3: CASSHDWNTEAFF

J: TRBJ2-1
V: TRBV2
size: -
D: -
DNA: TGTGCCTGTCATTTTAGCTCCTACAATGAGCAGTTCTTC
CDR3: CACHFSSYNEQFF

J: TRBJ2-7
V: TRBV5-4
size: once
D: -
DNA: TGTGCCAGCAGCTTGTCCACCAACCTCCGCGAGCAGTACTTC
CDR3: CASSLSTNLREQYF

J: TRBJ1-2
V: TRBV19
size: -
D: TRBD1
DNA: TGTGCCAGTTCGGACAGGAAGAGTGGAGGCTACACCTTC
CDR3: CASSDRKSGGYTF

J: TRBJ1-2
V: TRBV19
size: -
D: -
DNA: TGTGCCAGTAGTATAGCCGGGACTTTTAATGGCTACACCTTC
CDR3: CASSIAGTFNGYTF

J: TRBJ2-1
V: TRBV7-9
size: -
D: TRBD2
DNA: TGTGCCAGCAGCCATAGCGGGAGGAGCTCCTACAATGAGCAGTTCTTC
CDR3: CASSHSGRSSYNEQFF

J: TRBJ2-3
V: TRBV30
size: -
D: TRBD2
DNA: TGTGCCTGGAGTGTTGGGACTAGCGGGAATACGCAGTATTTT
CDR3: CAWSVGTSGNTQYF

J: TRBJ2-7
V: TRBV6-6
size: -
D: TRBD2
DNA: TGTGCCAGCCGGGACTACTCCTACGAGCAGTACTTC
CDR3: CASRDYSYEQYF

J: TRBJ2-1
V: TRBV10-3
size: -
D: TRBD2
DNA: TGTGCCATCAGTGAGTCGAGGCGGGAGGTTGAGCAGTTCTTC
CDR3: CAISESRREVEQFF

J: TRBJ2-7
V: TRBV14
size: -
D: -
DNA: TGTGCCAGCAGCCAAGATGGCCAGTTCTTCTACGAGCAGTACTTC
CDR3: CASSQDGQFFYEQYF

J: TRBJ1-1
V: TRBV10-3
size: -
D: -
DNA: TGTGCCATCAGTGAGGGGGGGGTCCCTAACACTGAAGCTTTCTTT
CDR3: CAISEGGVPNTEAFF

J: TRBJ2-7
V: TRBV5-4
size: -
D: -
DNA: TGTGCCAGCAGCTTGGTGATTGGGCAGCCTTCCTACGAGCAGTACTTC
CDR3: CASSLVIGQPSYEQYF

J: TRBJ1-2
V: TRBV6-5
size: -
D: TRBD1
DNA: TGTGCCAGCACCCGGGACAGGGAGGACTATGGCTACACCTTC
CDR3: CASTRDREDYGYTF

J: TRBJ1-3
V: TRBV19
size: -
D: -
DNA: TGTGCCAGTAGCTTCCTGGAGGGGGCTGGAAACACCATATATTTT
CDR3: CASSFLEGAGNTIYF

J: TRBJ2-1
V: TRBV4-2
size: -
D: TRBD2
DNA: TGTGCCAGCAGCCCCCGTTTATTAGCGGGAGCGCTTGAGCAGTTCTTC
CDR3: CASSPRLLAGALEQFF

J: TRBJ2-3
V: TRBV19
size: -
D: -
DNA: TGTGCCAGTAGTATAACATGGGCCGATGGACTAAAAACAGATACGCAGTATTTT
CDR3: CASSITWADGLKTDTQYF

J: TRBJ2-1
V: TRBV27
size: -
D: TRBD2
DNA: TGTGCCAGCATTCCAACCGGGACTAGCTCCTACAATGAGCAGTTCTTC
CDR3: CASIPTGTSSYNEQFF

J: TRBJ1-1
V: TRBV4-2
size: -
D: -
DNA: TGTGCCAGCAGCCCCACGAGGTTTTTGATGAACACTGAAGCTTTCTTT
CDR3: CASSPTRFLMNTEAFF

J: TRBJ1-5
V: TRBV15
size: -
D: -
DNA: TGTGCCACCAGCGCAGGGAGGGATCAGCCCCAGCATTTT
CDR3: CATSAGRDQPQHF

J: TRBJ2-7
V: TRBV29-1
size: -
D: -
DNA: TGCAGCGTTGAGGGGGGCGTCGTACACGAGCAGTACTTC
CDR3: CSVEGGVVHEQYF

J: TRBJ1-1
V: TRBV5-5
size: -
D: TRBD1
DNA: TGTGCCAGCAGCTTGGGGGGGACAGGGCTTAAGTGGGGAGCTTTCTTT
CDR3: CASSLGGTGLKWGAFF